This entry describes one T cell receptor (beta chain). This sample was taken from a study of blood T cell repertoires in COVID-19. The overall study: Some COVID-19 samples were acute and others convalescent; all came from the United States, Italy and Spain. PBMCs, B-cell-depleted T cells, or T cells provided the cDNA or gDNA that made up the material.

TCRdb keeps only in-frame clones here, not all; method: immunoSEQ multiplex PCR. The sample comprises around 200,000 clones, around four fifths of which are singletons, and approximately 9% rests with the top ten. V dropped 8 bases and J dropped 5 bases, with 10 bases sitting between them. The length of the CDR3 is 11 residues. This receptor was obtained from a man aged 40-50 years with active or convalescent COVID-19. This rearrangement joins TRBV12-3 or TRBV12-4 to TRBJ2-7, with D hard to call. Source material: peripheral blood. Here the CDR3 reads CASLFRDEQYF. CDR3 sequence (DNA): TGTGCCAGCCTTTTTAGAGACGAGCAGTACTTC.